Listed below are T cell receptor beta chains from one sample, sequenced in a study of beta chain features in type 1 diabetes. Clones were read by immunoSEQ multiplex PCR, and TCRdb kept only the in-frame ones, dropping some. The sample holds some 190,000 clones; 7.8% are singletons and the top ten take 0.94%. Source material: central memory CD4+ T cells from blood. The receptors derive from a middle-aged woman with type 1 diabetes. The CDR3 runs from the conserved cysteine through the conserved F or W. Fields, in order: V gene, clone size, J gene, D gene, CDR3 DNA, CDR3 protein. D genes are given only for firm matches. For some rows the clone size is stated as once, few or many, or as a class when expanded; others skip it.

V: TRBV25-1
size: NA
J: TRBJ2-1
D: TRBD1
DNA: TGTGCCACCATGACAGGGGACTACAATGAGCAGTTCTTC
CDR3: CATMTGDYNEQFF

V: TRBV28
size: NA
J: TRBJ2-3
D: NA
DNA: TGTGCCAGCAGCTGGGAGGGCACAGATACGCAGTATTTT
CDR3: CASSWEGTDTQYF

V: TRBV27
size: few
J: TRBJ1-5
D: NA
DNA: TGTGCCAGCAGCACCCCAGGGGAACAGCCCCAGCATTTT
CDR3: CASSTPGEQPQHF

V: TRBV6-6
size: NA
J: TRBJ2-5
D: TRBD2
DNA: TGTGCCAGCAGTGGCGAGGGAGGGCAAGAGACCCAGTACTTC
CDR3: CASSGEGGQETQYF

V: TRBV19
size: NA
J: TRBJ2-5
D: TRBD1
DNA: TGTGCCAGTAGTGACCGACAGGGGAAAGAGACCCAGTACTTC
CDR3: CASSDRQGKETQYF

V: TRBV5-6
size: NA
J: TRBJ1-2
D: NA
DNA: TGTGCCAGCAGCTTGGGGGGACTCCGAAGCTATGGCTACACCTTC
CDR3: CASSLGGLRSYGYTF

V: TRBV15
size: NA
J: TRBJ2-7
D: TRBD1
DNA: TGTGCCACCAGCAGAGATGGGACAGCTAACGAGCAGTACTTC
CDR3: CATSRDGTANEQYF

V: TRBV7-9
size: few
J: TRBJ1-4
D: NA
DNA: TGTGCCAGCAGCTTAGCGCGGTCCGGGACTCTCAATGAAAAACTGTTTTTT
CDR3: CASSLARSGTLNEKLFF

V: TRBV9
size: NA
J: TRBJ1-2
D: NA
DNA: TGTGCCAGCAGCGTAGATGGCAGGTCGACCTATGGCTACACCTTC
CDR3: CASSVDGRSTYGYTF

V: TRBV13
size: few
J: TRBJ2-1
D: NA
DNA: TGTGCCAGCACCCGCCTGGGGCACAATGAGCAGTTCTTC
CDR3: CASTRLGHNEQFF

V: TRBV7-3
size: few
J: TRBJ2-3
D: NA
DNA: TGTGCCAGCAGCCTATCCGAGGGAACGCAGTATTTT
CDR3: CASSLSEGTQYF

V: TRBV19
size: NA
J: TRBJ1-2
D: TRBD1
DNA: TGTGCCAGTAGTACGCTGACAGGGGGCGGTTATGGCTACACCTTC
CDR3: CASSTLTGGGYGYTF

V: TRBV29-1
size: NA
J: TRBJ2-5
D: TRBD2
DNA: TGCAGCGTTGCGGGACTAGCGGCCCAAGAGACCCAGTACTTC
CDR3: CSVAGLAAQETQYF

V: TRBV7-3
size: NA
J: TRBJ1-1
D: NA
DNA: TGTGCCAGCAGCTTAATTGGACAGAACACTGAAGCTTTCTTT
CDR3: CASSLIGQNTEAFF

V: TRBV19
size: few
J: TRBJ1-4
D: NA
DNA: TGTGCCAGTAGTCTGTCGCCCGGGGCAACTAATGAAAAACTGTTTTTT
CDR3: CASSLSPGATNEKLFF

V: TRBV28
size: few
J: TRBJ2-5
D: TRBD2
DNA: TGTGCCAGCAGACCACTGACTAGCGGGAGGGTTGGGGAGACCCAGTACTTC
CDR3: CASRPLTSGRVGETQYF

V: TRBV2
size: NA
J: TRBJ1-1
D: NA
DNA: TGTGCCAGCAGCGATAGGCGAGGCGTTGCTGAAGCTTTCTTT
CDR3: CASSDRRGVAEAFF

V: TRBV7-2
size: NA
J: TRBJ2-5
D: NA
DNA: TGTGCCAGCAGAGAAGGAGGCGGGGAGACCCAGTACTTC
CDR3: CASREGGGETQYF

V: TRBV5-1
size: NA
J: TRBJ1-1
D: NA
DNA: TGCGCCAGCAGCTTAGCGACGGATAACACTGAAGCTTTCTTT
CDR3: CASSLATDNTEAFF

V: TRBV18
size: NA
J: TRBJ1-2
D: TRBD1
DNA: TGTGCCAGCTCACGACAGGGGGAAGCCTATGGCTACACCTTC
CDR3: CASSRQGEAYGYTF

V: TRBV7-9
size: NA
J: TRBJ1-6
D: TRBD1
DNA: TGTGCCAGCAGCCGACAGGGGGGTAATTCACCCCTCCACTTT
CDR3: CASSRQGGNSPLHF

V: TRBV4-3
size: NA
J: TRBJ2-2
D: NA
DNA: TGCGCCAGCAGCCAAGGAGGGCAGGGGAGCACCGGGGAGCTGTTTTTT
CDR3: CASSQGGQGSTGELFF

V: TRBV9
size: NA
J: TRBJ2-5
D: TRBD1
DNA: TGTGCCAGCAGCGTAGAGTGGGGACAGGTAAAAGAGACCCAGTACTTC
CDR3: CASSVEWGQVKETQYF

V: TRBV27
size: few
J: TRBJ2-1
D: TRBD2
DNA: TGTGCCAGCAGTCCCAAGGGGCGGGGGGCCTACAATGAGCAGTTCTTC
CDR3: CASSPKGRGAYNEQFF

V: TRBV19
size: few
J: TRBJ2-2
D: NA
DNA: TGTGCCACCCGAGGGAGTCAGTTGTACACCGGGGAGCTGTTTTTT
CDR3: CATRGSQLYTGELFF

V: TRBV19
size: few
J: TRBJ1-5
D: NA
DNA: TGTGCCAGTAGTATCCAGGGCTCCCTCAATCAGCCCCAGCATTTT
CDR3: CASSIQGSLNQPQHF

V: TRBV5-1
size: few
J: TRBJ2-1
D: NA
DNA: TGCGCCAGCAGCCTGGACAACTACAATGAGCAGTTCTTC
CDR3: CASSLDNYNEQFF

V: TRBV6-5
size: NA
J: TRBJ2-6
D: NA
DNA: TGTGCCAGCAGCGTCACGGCTGGGGCCAACGTCCTGACTTTC
CDR3: CASSVTAGANVLTF

V: TRBV5-1
size: few
J: TRBJ2-7
D: TRBD2
DNA: TGCGCCAGCAGCTTGGCGCCAGCGGGATACGAGCAGTACTTC
CDR3: CASSLAPAGYEQYF

V: TRBV9
size: NA
J: TRBJ2-5
D: TRBD2
DNA: TGTGCCAGCAGCGTAACTAGCGGGAGTGGAGTAGAGCAGTACTTC
CDR3: CASSVTSGSGVEQYF

V: TRBV5-1
size: few
J: TRBJ1-4
D: TRBD1
DNA: TGCGCCAGCAGCTCCGGACAGGGCGGGGAAAAACTGTTTTTT
CDR3: CASSSGQGGEKLFF

V: TRBV7-8
size: NA
J: TRBJ2-2
D: TRBD2
DNA: TGTGCCAGCAGCTTAGCCGTCGGGGGGGCGAACACCGGGGAGCTGTTTTTT
CDR3: CASSLAVGGANTGELFF

V: TRBV30
size: NA
J: TRBJ2-2
D: TRBD2
DNA: TGTGCCTGGAGAACTAGCGGGAGGAGGGACACCGGGGAGCTGTTTTTT
CDR3: CAWRTSGRRDTGELFF

V: TRBV2
size: NA
J: TRBJ2-1
D: TRBD2
DNA: TGTGCCAGCAGTGACTGGCTAGCGGGGGGCAATGAGCAGTTCTTC
CDR3: CASSDWLAGGNEQFF

V: TRBV28
size: few
J: TRBJ1-1
D: NA
DNA: TGTGCCAGCAGTTCCTTACAGGGAGCCGCTGAAGCTTTCTTT
CDR3: CASSSLQGAAEAFF